Listed here are 10 T cell receptor beta chains from one sample, sequenced in a study of T cell repertoires in cytomegalovirus infection. No antigen is known for these receptors. Each CDR3 protein is one row after TCRdb ran MiXCR on the reads. The table lists 650,000 to 850,000 distinct CDR3 sequences, about 27% of them singletons. The sample was cultured CD8+ T cells from PBMCs, taken from culture after CMV antigen stimulation. These receptors were collected from a human donor in good health (CMV status not recorded). Some clones in this sample may be carry-over from other donors' samples.

The chain is built from TRBV7-9 and TRBJ1-1; TRBD1 matches 10 bases. V trimming: 5 bases; J trimming: 1 base; junction bases outside the gene matches: 10. The CDR3 contains 17 residues. Per germline, CDR1 SEHNR and CDR2 FQNEAQ (reference sequence). CDR3 amino acids: CASSHPGRDRGNTEAFF. For the CDR3, the DNA is TGTGCCAGCAGCCACCCCGGTCGGGACAGGGGGAACACTGAAGCTTTCTTT.

This CDR3 is CSVEGTDTQYF. For the CDR3, the DNA is TGCAGCGTTGAAGGGACAGATACGCAGTATTTT. The genes are TRBV29-1 and TRBJ2-3; unclear D gene. The germline V gene has CDR1 SQVTM and CDR2 ANQGSEA. The CDR3 sequence is 11 residues long. Trimming removed 1 base at V and 3 bases at J, with 2 bases between.

This clonotype was found a few times. The gene calls are TRBV28 and TRBJ2-3; 8 bases fit TRBD2. Germline V gives CDR1 MDHEN, CDR2 SYDVKM. This CDR3 has 16 residues. With 7 bases clipped from V and 4 bases from J, the junction kept 13 bases outside the gene matches. The chain's CDR3 is CASTTGDSGDADTQYF. Written as DNA, the CDR3 is TGTGCCAGCACCACGGGGGATAGCGGGGACGCAGATACGCAGTATTTT.

This clonotype came up once. CDR3 in amino acids: CASSLWSGGGKLAEQFF. As DNA, the CDR3 is TGTGCCAGCAGTTTATGGAGCGGGGGGGGAAAGCTCGCTGAGCAGTTCTTC. This sequence joins TRBV27 and TRBJ2-1, with TRBD2 matching 10 bases. Germline V gene sequence: CDR1 MNHEY, CDR2 SMNVEV (reference sequence). The V segment lost 1 base and the J segment 9 bases; nucleotides outside the gene matches: 12. The CDR3 contains 17 residues.

V usage is TRBV24-1 and J usage is TRBJ2-1, with 11 bases identical to TRBD1. The length of the CDR3 is 15 residues. Trimming took 7 bases from V and 7 from J; bases not matched to a gene: 8. Germline assignment: CDR1 KGHDR and CDR2 SFDVKD. The CDR3 sequence is CATSNPGTGGNEQFF. Written as DNA, the CDR3 is TGTGCCACCAGCAACCCCGGGACAGGGGGAAATGAGCAGTTCTTC.

The chain combines TRBV12-3 or TRBV12-4 with TRBJ2-2, with a tentative D call TRBD1 (6 bases). The CDR3 has 16 residues. Trimming removed 7 bases from V and 2 bases from J, with 17 bases in between. Here the CDR3 reads CASNAYRDTNTGELFF. Written as DNA, the CDR3 is TGTGCCAGCAATGCCTACCGGGACACAAACACCGGGGAGCTGTTTTTT.

This clonotype was picked up a small number of times. The CDR3 loop reads CASSLSRVDSPLHF. Here the CDR3 DNA reads TGTGCCAGCAGTTTAAGCCGGGTGGATTCACCCCTCCACTTT. The V and J genes are TRBV27 and TRBJ1-6; no reliable D call. Germline-derived CDR1 and CDR2 are MNHEY and SMNVEV (reference sequence). CDR3 size: 14 residues. V was shortened by 2 bases and J by 8 bases, with 10 bases between the two germline ends.

The table lists this clonotype with many counts. The V and J genes are TRBV6-5 and TRBJ1-3; D is ambiguous. Germline V gives CDR1 MNHEY, CDR2 SVGAGI. The CDR3 spans 13 residues. Deletions cut 5 bases from V and 4 bases from J, with 9 bases between. The CDR3 spells CASSPPVGNTIYF. CDR3 bases: TGTGCCAGCAGTCCACCCGTGGGAAACACCATATATTTT.

This chain's CDR3 is CASSSSGKSRSNEQFF. The CDR3 DNA reads TGCGCCAGCAGCTCTTCCGGGAAGAGTCGGAGCAATGAGCAGTTCTTC. The chain has TRBV5-1 and TRBJ2-1, with D perhaps TRBD2 (5 bases). V was pared by 3 bases and J by 6 bases, with 19 bases between. Germline V gives CDR1 SGHRS, CDR2 YFSETQ. CDR3 length: 16 amino acids.

This clonotype was detected ten times or more. This CDR3 reads CASSYTGAEAFF. DNA of the CDR3: TGTGCCAGCAGCTATACAGGGGCTGAAGCTTTCTTT. The V call is TRBV7-6, the J call TRBJ1-1; 7 bases fit TRBD1. Germline CDR1 and CDR2: SGHVS and FNYEAQ. With 4 bases clipped from V and 6 bases from J, the junction kept 2 bases outside the gene matches. CDR3 length equals 12 residues.